What follows is one T cell receptor beta chain and its context. No antigen is known for it. This entry comes from a study of T cell repertoires and HLA-DP antigens. In the study overall: CD4+ T cells were cocultured with HeLa cells expressing HLA-DP.

Germline CDR1 reads GTSNPN; CDR2 reads SVGIG (reference sequence). V shed 0 bases and J shed 4 bases, with 6 bases lying between them. CDR3 length: 13 residues. Pre-culture CD4+ samples were sequenced deeply, targeting 200,000 T cell genomes. Libraries were prepared by immunoSEQ multiplex PCR; TCRdb keeps only in-frame clonotypes and omits some of them. The sample shows over 100,000 clones, 80% to 95% of them seen only once. This TCR derives from a woman younger than 35 in good health and CMV-seronegative. What was sequenced was CD4+ T cells from PBMCs. The chain carries TRBV30 and TRBJ2-2; no clear D. The CDR3 protein is CAWSVSLTGELFF. Written as DNA, the CDR3 is TGTGCCTGGAGTGTTAGTCTCACCGGGGAGCTGTTTTTT.